This record looks at one TCR beta chain sequence and its context. The data stem from a study of blood T cell repertoires in COVID-19. Across the whole study: The origin of the acute and convalescent COVID-19 samples was the United States, Italy and Spain. PBMCs, B-cell-depleted T cells, or T cells were the source of the cDNA or gDNA that made up the material.

Trimming at V came to 3 bases and at J to 8 bases, leaving 6 bases not matched to a gene. From germline, CDR1 is SGHTA and CDR2 FQGTGA. The CDR3 consists of 13 residues. In the original analysis: Estimated nucleated cell counts came from reference gene primer amplification. Measured with immunoSEQ multiplex PCR; TCRdb has only the in-frame clones, and not every one. For V, J and clone size, that table is used; D and trimming come from the DNA. Of 200,000 to 250,000 clones detected, 80% to 90% appear once; the ten largest clones hold around 0.97%. The V call is TRBV7-3, the J call TRBJ1-2; TRBD1 matches at 7 bases. This TCR came from a man aged 35 to 55 with acute or convalescent COVID-19. Material for sequencing was peripheral blood. This CDR3 reads CASSFRTGGGYTF. The CDR3 bases are TGTGCCAGCAGCTTTCGGACAGGAGGAGGCTACACCTTC.